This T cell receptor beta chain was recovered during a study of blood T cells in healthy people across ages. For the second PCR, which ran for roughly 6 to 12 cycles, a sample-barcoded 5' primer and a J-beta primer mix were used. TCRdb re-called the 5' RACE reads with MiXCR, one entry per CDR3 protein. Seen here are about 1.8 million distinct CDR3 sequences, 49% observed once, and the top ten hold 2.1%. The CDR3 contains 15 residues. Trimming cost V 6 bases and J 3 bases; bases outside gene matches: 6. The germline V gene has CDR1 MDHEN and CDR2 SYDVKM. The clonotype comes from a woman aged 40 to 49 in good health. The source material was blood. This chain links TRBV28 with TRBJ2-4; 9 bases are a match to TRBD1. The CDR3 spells CASSVGQGGKNIQYF. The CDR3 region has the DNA TGTGCCAGCAGCGTGGGACAGGGAGGCAAAAACATTCAGTACTTC.